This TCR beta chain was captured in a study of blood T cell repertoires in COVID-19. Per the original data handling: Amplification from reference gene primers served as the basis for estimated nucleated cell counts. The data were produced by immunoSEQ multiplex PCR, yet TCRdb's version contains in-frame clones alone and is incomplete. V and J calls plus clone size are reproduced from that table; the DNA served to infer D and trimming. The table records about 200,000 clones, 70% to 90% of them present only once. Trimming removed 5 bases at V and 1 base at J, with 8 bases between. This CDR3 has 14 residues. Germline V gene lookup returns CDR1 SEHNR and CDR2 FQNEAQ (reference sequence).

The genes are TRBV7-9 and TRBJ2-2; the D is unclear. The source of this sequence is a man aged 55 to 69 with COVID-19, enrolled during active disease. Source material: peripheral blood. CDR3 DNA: TGTGCCAGCAGCCGTCTACGGAACACCGGGGAGCTGTTTTTT. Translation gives CASSRLRNTGELFF. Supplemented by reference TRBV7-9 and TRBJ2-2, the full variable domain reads DTGVSQNPRHKITKRGQNVTFRCDPISEHNRLYWYRQTLGQGPEFLTYFQNEAQLEKSRLLSDRFSAERPKGSFSTLEIQRTEQGDSAMYLCASSRLRNTGELFFGEGSRLTVL.